Below are 32 T cell receptor beta chains sequenced from a single sample in a study of molecular identifiers for immune sequencing clone quantification. TCRdb fed the PCR reads into MiXCR, producing one record per CDR3 protein. The sample shows about 510,000 distinct CDR3 sequences, about a fifth of them seen only once. Sequencing was done on a sample of naive CD8+ T cells from blood, with Jurkat cell RNA spiked in. Subset given: FACS-sorted CD8+CD4-CCR7+CD45RA+ naive T cells. Receptors originate from a human donor in good health. Some libraries in this study had Jurkat cell RNA spiked in.

This clonotype showed up many times. The V gene is TRBV9, the J gene TRBJ2-3, with 7 bases identical to TRBD1. Germline CDR1 and CDR2: SGDLS and YYNGEE. Trimming at V came to 3 bases and at J to 4 bases, leaving 14 bases not matched to a gene. This CDR3 has 17 amino acids. The CDR3 DNA follows: TGTGCCAGCAGCGCCCAGGACAGGAGGTTTACGGCAGATACGCAGTATTTT. Translating gives CASSAQDRRFTADTQYF.

This clonotype appeared a few times. V is TRBV30 and J is TRBJ1-2; D is possibly TRBD1 (6 bases). Germline-derived CDR1 and CDR2 are GTSNPN and SVGIG (reference sequence). Trimming pared 3 bases from V and 4 bases from J, leaving 15 bases between. This CDR3 has 14 amino acids. The CDR3 protein is CAWSATGLSYGYTF. The CDR3 DNA is TGTGCCTGGAGCGCCACAGGGTTGAGCTATGGCTACACCTTC.

The chain has TRBV10-3 and TRBJ2-7, with TRBD1 matching 8 bases. The ends lost 5 bases at V and 5 bases at J; junction bases unmatched: 8. This CDR3 region has 14 residues. In germline, CDR1 is ENHRY, CDR2 SYGVKD. The CDR3: CAISPDRGFNEQYF. CDR3 in DNA: TGTGCCATCAGTCCCGACAGGGGATTCAACGAGCAGTACTTC.

V usage is TRBV19 and J usage is TRBJ2-3; the match to TRBD2 covers 15 bases. The germline CDR1 and CDR2 sequences are LNHDA and SQIVND (reference sequence). The CDR3 covers 18 residues. J gave up 3 bases and V 4 bases, and 8 bases lay outside the gene matches. The CDR3 nucleotides are TGTGCCAGTAGTAGGGGGACTAGCGGGGGGACTTCTACAGATACGCAGTATTTT. Amino acids: CASSRGTSGGTSTDTQYF.

This clonotype was counted ten times or more. V is TRBV13 and J is TRBJ2-2, with D perhaps assigned TRBD1 or TRBD2 (6 bases each). Germline V gives CDR1 PRHDT, CDR2 FYEKMQ (reference sequence). The CDR3 totals 16 residues. V was cut by 2 bases and J by 4 bases, with 14 bases left in between. CDR3 sequence reads: CASSLSGGRVTGELFF. The CDR3 bases are TGTGCCAGCAGCTTAAGTGGGGGGCGCGTCACCGGGGAGCTGTTTTTT.

This clonotype was seen only a few times. This rearrangement joins TRBV5-1 to TRBJ2-7, with 7 bases identical to TRBD2. CDR3 size: 13 residues. Germline CDR1 and CDR2: SGHRS and YFSETQ. The V and J ends lost 5 bases and 7 bases, in that order; junction bases with no gene match: 9. The CDR3, as DNA: TGCGCCAGCAGTCCTACCGGGGGGTTAGAGCAGTACTTC. Protein: CASSPTGGLEQYF.

Note on this clonotype: This likely stems from a read error, as it lies one base from a far larger clone. The chain links TRBV12-3 or TRBV12-4 to TRBJ2-5; perhaps D is TRBD1 or TRBD2 (5 bases each). The CDR3 length is 14 residues. V was trimmed by 8 bases and J by 2 bases, leaving 15 bases between them. The CDR3 sequence is CASCLTGGQETQYF. In DNA, the CDR3 is TGTGCCAGCTGTCTAACAGGAGGACAAGAGACCCAGTACTTC.

The sample holds many counts of this clonotype. The genes are TRBV30 and TRBJ2-1; 13 bases match TRBD2. This CDR3 comprises 15 residues. V lost 2 bases to trimming and J lost 7 bases; unmatched junction nucleotides: 5. Germline-derived CDR1 and CDR2 are GTSNPN and SVGIG (reference sequence). CDR3 amino acids: CAWSTGLAGVNEQFF. CDR3 DNA: TGTGCCTGGAGTACAGGACTAGCGGGGGTAAATGAGCAGTTCTTC.

In the case of this clonotype: This sequence may be a read error, since a much larger clone differs from it by one base. The chain links TRBV5-1 to TRBJ2-1; no clear D gene. There are 13 residues in the CDR3. Germline V lookup: CDR1 SGHRS, CDR2 YFSETQ. The CDR3 loop is CASRLDSHNEQFF. CDR3 nucleotides: TGCGCCAGCAGACTTGACTCCCACAATGAGCAGTTCTTC.

This clonotype showed up many times. This CDR3 reads CASSQLHKETQYF. The CDR3 DNA is TGTGCCAGCAGCCAACTCCATAAAGAGACCCAGTACTTC. The chain has TRBV3-1 and TRBJ2-5; D ambiguous. Germline V gene sequence: CDR1 LGHDT, CDR2 YNNKEL (reference sequence). The CDR3 has 13 residues. V lost 2 bases and J lost 3, with 7 bases in between.

In its sample, this clonotype was seen many times. The V gene is TRBV28, the J gene TRBJ1-5, with no clear D. CDR1 is MDHEN, CDR2 SYDVKM, per germline. The CDR3 totals 15 residues. Trimming left V 2 bases short and J 2 bases short, with 10 bases between. The CDR3 region is CASSLEGFGNQPQHF. The CDR3 nucleotides are TGTGCCAGCAGTTTAGAGGGATTTGGCAATCAGCCCCAGCATTTT.

The chain recombines TRBV28 with TRBJ1-1; D is undetermined. The CDR3 runs 13 residues. The germline CDR1 and CDR2 sequences are MDHEN and SYDVKM. Trimming took 6 bases from V and 0 from J, leaving 8 bases between them. CDR3 nucleotide sequence: TGTGCCAGCAGATACAGTCTGAACACTGAAGCTTTCTTT. Its protein is CASRYSLNTEAFF.

As to this clonotype: Possible read error: a much larger clone is one base away. DNA of the CDR3: TGTGCCAGCAGCTTATGGCAGGGGCCCTCTAGGGCCAACGTCCTGACTTTC. Translating gives CASSLWQGPSRANVLTF. V usage is TRBV5-3 and J usage is TRBJ2-6; perhaps TRBD1 as D (6 bases). TRBV5-3 carries the ORF label, with uncertain function. This CDR3 has 17 amino acids.

This clonotype was seen ten or more times. The CDR3 DNA follows: TGTGCCAGCAGCTTAGCTTCGTCCGGGAACGAGCAGTACTTC. It codes for CASSLASSGNEQYF. This chain links TRBV7-2 with TRBJ2-7; a weak D match, TRBD2 (5 bases). V lost 0 bases and J 5 bases, leaving 11 bases between the germline ends. Germline CDR1 is SGHTA and CDR2 is FQGNSA. The CDR3 runs 14 residues. Full variable domain (remainder filled in from reference TRBV7-2 and TRBJ2-7): GAGVSQSPSNKVTEKGKDVELRCDPISGHTALYWYRQSLGQGLEFLIYFQGNSAPDKSGLPSDRFSAERTGGSVSTLTIQRTQQEDSAVYLCASSLASSGNEQYFGPGTRLTVT.

This clonotype has just a few counts. The chain links TRBV20-1 to TRBJ1-4; a weak D match, TRBD1 (5 bases). V was trimmed by 3 bases and J by 0 bases, leaving 5 bases between them. Germline CDR1 and CDR2: DFQATT and SNEGSKA (reference sequence). The CDR3 runs 13 residues. The CDR3 sequence is CSARTATNEKLFF. The CDR3, as DNA: TGCAGTGCTAGGACAGCAACTAATGAAAAACTGTTTTTT.

The V and J genes are TRBV5-6 and TRBJ1-1, with D unclear. Germline-derived CDR1 and CDR2 are SGHDT and YYEEEE. The CDR3 is 14 residues long. V dropped 4 bases and J dropped 3 bases, with 13 bases sitting between them. This CDR3 reads CASSPGAGHTEAFF. CDR3 bases: TGTGCCAGCAGCCCGGGAGCGGGTCACACTGAAGCTTTCTTT.

The sample holds a few counts of this clonotype. The chain combines TRBV11-3 with TRBJ2-3; 7 bases are shared with TRBD1. J was trimmed by 1 base and V by 4 bases; bases with no gene match: 2. The V gene's germline CDR1 is SGHNT and CDR2 YENEEA. This CDR3 is built from 14 residues. This CDR3 reads CASSYRGRTDTQYF. In DNA form, the CDR3 reads TGTGCCAGCAGCTACAGGGGCCGCACAGATACGCAGTATTTT.

This sequence joins TRBV7-9 and TRBJ2-1; TRBD2 matches at 12 bases. The CDR3 consists of 16 residues. Germline V gives CDR1 SEHNR, CDR2 FQNEAQ (reference sequence). V gave up 5 bases and J gave up 7 bases; unmatched junction bases: 9. CDR3 DNA sequence: TGTGCCAGCAGCCCGTACCCCGGACTAGCGGGGAATGAGCAGTTCTTC. Residues: CASSPYPGLAGNEQFF.

V gene TRBV25-1 combines with J gene TRBJ1-1, with 10 bases fitting TRBD1. The CDR3 runs to 14 residues. Losses at the gene ends were 3 bases for V and 6 bases for J; bases not matched to a gene: 4. CDR1 is MGHDK and CDR2 is SYGVNS in the germline V gene. The CDR3, as DNA: TGTGCCAGCAGTGAGACAGGGGGCTCGGCTGAAGCTTTCTTT. It translates to CASSETGGSAEAFF.

This sequence joins TRBV15 and TRBJ1-5; 9 nucleotides align to TRBD1. V was pared by 0 bases and J by 2 bases, with 5 bases of the junction left unmatched. The CDR3 sequence is 17 residues long. In germline, CDR1 is LNHNV, CDR2 YYDKDF (reference sequence). The CDR3 protein is CATSRDPWDRGNQPQHF. In DNA form, the CDR3 reads TGTGCCACCAGCAGAGATCCCTGGGACAGGGGCAATCAGCCCCAGCATTTT.

This clonotype showed up just a few times. This sequence joins TRBV27 and TRBJ2-7; D gene uncertain. The germline V gene encodes CDR1 MNHEY and CDR2 SMNVEV (reference sequence). With 0 bases removed from V and 4 bases from J, the gap between germline ends came to 13 bases. This CDR3 is built from 15 residues. The CDR3 loop reads CASSLSPGGDYEQYF. In DNA, the CDR3 is TGTGCCAGCAGTTTATCGCCCGGTGGGGATTACGAGCAGTACTTC.

Note on this clonotype: Being one base from a much bigger clone, this may be a read error. The J gene is TRBJ2-7, the V gene TRBV7-9; unclear D gene. This CDR3 has 13 amino acids. The V gene lost 1 base and the J gene lost 7 bases, with 11 bases spanning the gap. Germline CDR1 and CDR2: SEHNR and FQNEAQ (reference sequence). In nucleotides, the CDR3 is TGTGCCAGCAGCTTAGGGGAAAACGGGGAGCAGTACTTC. It yields the protein CASSLGENGEQYF.

The chain combines TRBV14 with TRBJ2-2; TRBD1 aligns across 9 bases. The junction had 2 bases not matched to a gene; V was cut back by 6 bases and J by 0 bases. The germline gives CDR1 SGHDN, CDR2 FVKESK. This CDR3 spans 15 amino acids. CDR3 DNA sequence: TGTGCCAGCAGGGGGACAGGGCCGAACACCGGGGAGCTGTTTTTT. Amino acid sequence: CASRGTGPNTGELFF.

This clonotype occurred many times. This chain joins TRBV12-3 or TRBV12-4 and TRBJ1-6; D uncertain. V lost 6 bases, J lost 8 bases, and 14 bases lay in between. The CDR3 has 14 amino acids. The CDR3 DNA sequence: TGTGCCAGCAGCCCTTCCACGGGAGATTCACCCCTCCACTTT. It specifies CASSPSTGDSPLHF.

Ten or more counts support this clonotype. The chain is built from TRBV25-1 and TRBJ1-1; TRBD1 matches at 9 bases. With V trimmed by 6 bases and J by 4 bases, 6 bases remained unmatched. Germline V gene data show CDR1 as MGHDK and CDR2 as SYGVNS. This CDR3 region has 14 residues. CDR3 protein: CASSKTGGATEAFF. The CDR3 bases are TGTGCCAGCAGCAAAACAGGGGGCGCCACTGAAGCTTTCTTT.

This chain connects TRBV14 to TRBJ2-1; D ambiguous. In germline, CDR1 is SGHDN, CDR2 FVKESK. Trimming left V 1 base short and J 0 bases short, with 4 bases between. This CDR3 comprises 14 residues. CDR3: CASSQVSSYNEQFF. The CDR3 DNA sequence: TGTGCCAGCAGCCAAGTTAGCTCCTACAATGAGCAGTTCTTC.

This clonotype was seen a few times. The CDR3 spells CASSLVESGNTIYF. The CDR3 bases are TGTGCCAGCAGCTTGGTGGAGTCTGGAAACACCATATATTTT. This chain connects TRBV5-6 to TRBJ1-3; D remains unclear. The CDR3 covers 14 residues. The germline CDR1 and CDR2 sequences are SGHDT and YYEEEE. V lost 0 bases and J 1 base, leaving 5 bases between the germline ends.

Concerning this clonotype itself: This clone may be a read error of a much larger clone one base away. The chain carries TRBV6-2 or TRBV6-3 and TRBJ2-3, with 9 bases lining up with TRBD1. Germline CDR1 and CDR2: MNHEY and SVGEGT. This CDR3 region has 16 residues. In DNA form, the CDR3 reads TGTGCCAGCAGTTACGTTCCGGGACAGGGCTTTTCTACGCGGTATTTT. This gives the protein CASSYVPGQGFSTRYF.

The rearrangement uses TRBV7-9 and TRBJ2-2, with 11 bases matching TRBD2. Germline-derived CDR1 and CDR2 are SEHNR and FQNEAQ (reference sequence). V was clipped by 9 bases and J by 3 bases; unmatched bases: 3. There are 14 residues in the CDR3. The CDR3 sequence is CASWGLADTGELFF. The CDR3, as DNA: TGTGCCAGTTGGGGACTAGCGGACACCGGGGAGCTGTTTTTT.

This clonotype showed up many times. The chain combines TRBV6-5 with TRBJ2-5; 7 bases are shared with TRBD2. V lost 3 bases and J lost 0; bases outside the gene matches: 4. Germline V gene lookup returns CDR1 MNHEY and CDR2 SVGAGI. The CDR3 extends over 15 amino acids. The CDR3 sequence: CASSYRLADQETQYF. The CDR3 bases are TGTGCCAGCAGTTATCGCCTAGCGGACCAAGAGACCCAGTACTTC.

This clonotype showed up just a few times. In nucleotides, the CDR3 is TGTGCCAGCAGCTTAGGAAGGGGGGTTAATCCCTATGGCTACACCTTC. Protein product: CASSLGRGVNPYGYTF. V is TRBV7-9 and J is TRBJ1-2; TRBD1 might be the D (6 bases). The germline V gene encodes CDR1 SEHNR and CDR2 FQNEAQ (reference sequence). The CDR3 consists of 16 residues. With 1 base removed from V and 4 bases from J, the gap between germline ends came to 16 bases.

This clonotype came up a few times. The CDR3 is CASSSDRVGEQYF. The DNA of the CDR3 is TGTGCCAGCAGCTCAGACAGGGTGGGGGAGCAGTACTTC. V gene TRBV27 combines with J gene TRBJ2-7, with 7 bases lining up with TRBD1. Germline V gene data show CDR1 as MNHEY and CDR2 as SMNVEV (reference sequence). The J segment lost 7 bases and the V segment lost 6 bases, leaving 9 bases of the junction unmatched. This CDR3 region has 13 residues.